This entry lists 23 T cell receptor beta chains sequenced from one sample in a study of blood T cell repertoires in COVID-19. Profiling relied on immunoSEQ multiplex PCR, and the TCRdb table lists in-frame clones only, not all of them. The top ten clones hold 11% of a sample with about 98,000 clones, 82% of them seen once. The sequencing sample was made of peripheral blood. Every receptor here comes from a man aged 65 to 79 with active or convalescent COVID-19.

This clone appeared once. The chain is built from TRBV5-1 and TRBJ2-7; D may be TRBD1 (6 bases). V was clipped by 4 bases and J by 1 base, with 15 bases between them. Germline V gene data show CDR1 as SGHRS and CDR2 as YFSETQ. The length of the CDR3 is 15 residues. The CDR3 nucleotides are TGCGCCAGCAGCCCCAGGGGTACCCTATCCTACGAGCAGTACTTC. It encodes CASSPRGTLSYEQYF.

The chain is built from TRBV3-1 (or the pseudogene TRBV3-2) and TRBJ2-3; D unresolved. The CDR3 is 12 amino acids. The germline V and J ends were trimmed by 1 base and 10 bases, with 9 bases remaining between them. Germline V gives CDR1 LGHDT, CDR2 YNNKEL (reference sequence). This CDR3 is CASSQAQVPQYF. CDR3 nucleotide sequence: TGTGCCAGCAGCCAAGCCCAGGTTCCGCAGTATTTT.

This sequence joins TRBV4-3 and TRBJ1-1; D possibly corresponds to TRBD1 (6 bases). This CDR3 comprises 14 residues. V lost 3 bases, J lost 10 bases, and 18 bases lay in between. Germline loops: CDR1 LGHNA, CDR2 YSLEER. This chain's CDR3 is CASSHVGQTRTAFF. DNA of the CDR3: TGCGCCAGCAGCCACGTGGGACAAACACGGACAGCTTTCTTT.

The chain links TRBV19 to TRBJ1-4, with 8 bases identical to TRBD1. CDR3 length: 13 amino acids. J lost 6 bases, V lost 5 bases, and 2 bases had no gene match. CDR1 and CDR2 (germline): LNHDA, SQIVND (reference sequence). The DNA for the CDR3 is TGTGCCAGTAGTGGGACAGGCCATGAAAAACTGTTTTTT. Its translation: CASSGTGHEKLFF.

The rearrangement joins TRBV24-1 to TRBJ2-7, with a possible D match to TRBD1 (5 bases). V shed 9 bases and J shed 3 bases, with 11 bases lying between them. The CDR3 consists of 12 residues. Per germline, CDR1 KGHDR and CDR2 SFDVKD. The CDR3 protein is CATRKGNYEQYF. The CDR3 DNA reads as TGTGCCACCCGTAAGGGGAACTACGAGCAGTACTTC.

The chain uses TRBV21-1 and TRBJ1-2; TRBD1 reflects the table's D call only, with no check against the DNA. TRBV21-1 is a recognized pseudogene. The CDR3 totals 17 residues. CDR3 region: CASSKVISVRGREGYTF. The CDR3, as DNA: TGTGCCAGCAGCAAAGTAATTTCGGTGAGGGGGCGAGAGGGCTACACCTTC.

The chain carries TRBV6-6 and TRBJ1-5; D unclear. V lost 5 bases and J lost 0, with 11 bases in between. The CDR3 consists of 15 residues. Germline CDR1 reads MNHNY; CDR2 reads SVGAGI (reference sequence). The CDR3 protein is CASSRRTYSNQPQHF. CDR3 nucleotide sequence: TGTGCCAGCAGTAGAAGGACTTATAGCAATCAGCCCCAGCATTTT.

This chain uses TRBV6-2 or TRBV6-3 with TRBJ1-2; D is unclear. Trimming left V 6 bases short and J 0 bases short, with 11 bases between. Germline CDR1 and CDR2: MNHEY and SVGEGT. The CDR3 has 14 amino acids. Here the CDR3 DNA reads TGTGCCAGCAGCCCTGAGGGTGCTAACTATGGCTACACCTTC. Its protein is CASSPEGANYGYTF.

The CDR3 reads CASSLALFNEQFF. The CDR3 nucleotides are TGCGCCAGCAGCTTGGCCTTGTTTAATGAGCAGTTCTTC. V gene TRBV5-1 combines with J gene TRBJ2-1; D is unclear. The germline V gene encodes CDR1 SGHRS and CDR2 YFSETQ. V was clipped by 0 bases and J by 7 bases, with 8 bases between them. This CDR3 is 13 amino acids long.

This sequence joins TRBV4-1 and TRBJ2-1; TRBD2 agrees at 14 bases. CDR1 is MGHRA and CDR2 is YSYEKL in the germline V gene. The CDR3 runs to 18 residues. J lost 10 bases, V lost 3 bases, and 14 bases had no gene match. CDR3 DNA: TGCGCCAGCAGCCAGACTAGAACCGGGACTAGCGGGGGCAACGAGCAGTTCTTC. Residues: CASSQTRTGTSGGNEQFF.

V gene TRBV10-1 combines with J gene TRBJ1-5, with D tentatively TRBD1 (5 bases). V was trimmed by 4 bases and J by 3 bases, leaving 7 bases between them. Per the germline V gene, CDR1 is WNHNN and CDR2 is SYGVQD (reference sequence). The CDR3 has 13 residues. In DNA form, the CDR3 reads TGCGCCAGCAGTGCAGGGCTCAATCAGCCCCAGCATTTT. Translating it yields CASSAGLNQPQHF.

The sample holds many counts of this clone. As DNA, the CDR3 is TGTGCCAGCAGCCTGGACCAAGCGGGGGGGCCCCCCCCCACAGATACGCAGTATTTT. Amino acid sequence: CASSLDQAGGPPPTDTQYF. The V gene is TRBV13, the J gene TRBJ2-3, with 10 positions matching TRBD2. The CDR3 is 19 amino acids. Germline CDR1 reads PRHDT; CDR2 reads FYEKMQ (reference sequence). V lost 5 bases and J lost 2; bases outside the gene matches: 16.

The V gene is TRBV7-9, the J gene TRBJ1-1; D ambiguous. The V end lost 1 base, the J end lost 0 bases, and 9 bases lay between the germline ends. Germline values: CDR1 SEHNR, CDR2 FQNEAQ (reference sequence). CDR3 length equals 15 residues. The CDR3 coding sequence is TGTGCCAGCAGCTTAGGGCCGGGAATGAACACTGAAGCTTTCTTT. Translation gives CASSLGPGMNTEAFF.

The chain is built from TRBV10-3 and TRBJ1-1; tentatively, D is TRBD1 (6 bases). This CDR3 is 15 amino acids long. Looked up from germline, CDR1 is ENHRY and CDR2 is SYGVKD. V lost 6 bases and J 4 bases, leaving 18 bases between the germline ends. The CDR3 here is CAIRNRATGPTEAFF. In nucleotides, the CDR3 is TGTGCCATCAGGAACAGGGCCACGGGGCCCACTGAAGCTTTCTTT.

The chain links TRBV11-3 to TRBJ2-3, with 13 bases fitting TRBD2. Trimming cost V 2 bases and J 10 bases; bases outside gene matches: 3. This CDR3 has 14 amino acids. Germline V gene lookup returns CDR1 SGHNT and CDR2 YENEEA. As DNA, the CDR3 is TGTGCCAGCAGCTTATGGACTAGCGGGGGTGCGCAGTATTTT. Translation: CASSLWTSGGAQYF.

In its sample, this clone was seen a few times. The CDR3 sequence is CATSRGTNYGYTF. CDR3 coding DNA: TGTGCCACCAGCAGAGGGACAAACTATGGCTACACCTTC. The V call is TRBV15, the J call TRBJ1-2, with D maybe TRBD1 (5 bases). Germline V lookup: CDR1 LNHNV, CDR2 YYDKDF (reference sequence). The V and J ends lost 1 base and 2 bases respectively, with 5 bases between them. The CDR3 has 13 residues.

The CDR3 region is CASSEDRLGTQYF. The CDR3 DNA sequence: TGTGCCAGCAGTGAAGACAGGTTGGGGACCCAGTACTTC. This sequence joins TRBV6-1 and TRBJ2-5, with D maybe TRBD1 (5 bases). Germline V gene lookup returns CDR1 MNHNS and CDR2 SASEGT. The V gene lost 1 base and the J gene lost 7 bases, with 10 bases spanning the gap. This CDR3 has 13 amino acids.

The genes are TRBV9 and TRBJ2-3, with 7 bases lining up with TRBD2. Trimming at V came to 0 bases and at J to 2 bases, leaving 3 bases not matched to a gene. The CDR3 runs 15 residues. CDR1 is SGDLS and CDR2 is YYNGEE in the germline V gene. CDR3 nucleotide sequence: TGTGCCAGCAGCGTAGGGGGGGGACCCACAGATACGCAGTATTTT. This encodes CASSVGGGPTDTQYF.

The CDR3 nucleotides are TGTGCCGGGGACAGGGCTGACGGGGAGCTGTTTTTT. It codes for CAGDRADGELFF. This chain joins TRBV21-1 and TRBJ2-2; TRBD1, the table's D call, lacks a check against the DNA. TRBV21-1 is a documented pseudogene. The CDR3 contains 12 residues.

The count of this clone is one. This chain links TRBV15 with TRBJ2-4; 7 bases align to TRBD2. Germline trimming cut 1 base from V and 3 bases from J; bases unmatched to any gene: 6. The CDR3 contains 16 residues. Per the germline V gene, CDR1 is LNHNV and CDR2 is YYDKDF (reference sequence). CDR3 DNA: TGTGCCACCAGCAGAGTACTAGCGTGGAACAAAAACATTCAGTACTTC. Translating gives CATSRVLAWNKNIQYF.

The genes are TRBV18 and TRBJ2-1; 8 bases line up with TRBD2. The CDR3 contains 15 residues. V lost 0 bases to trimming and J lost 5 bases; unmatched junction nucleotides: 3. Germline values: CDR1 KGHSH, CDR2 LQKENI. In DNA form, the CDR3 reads TGTGCCAGCTCACCACCGAGCGGGGGACACAATGAGCAGTTCTTC. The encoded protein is CASSPPSGGHNEQFF.

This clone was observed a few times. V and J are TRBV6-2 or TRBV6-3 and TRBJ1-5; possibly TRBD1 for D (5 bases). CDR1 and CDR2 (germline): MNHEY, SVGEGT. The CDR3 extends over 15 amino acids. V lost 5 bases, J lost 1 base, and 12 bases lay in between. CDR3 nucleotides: TGTGCCAGCAGTGCGACGGGGGGGAGCAATCAGCCCCAGCATTTT. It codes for CASSATGGSNQPQHF.

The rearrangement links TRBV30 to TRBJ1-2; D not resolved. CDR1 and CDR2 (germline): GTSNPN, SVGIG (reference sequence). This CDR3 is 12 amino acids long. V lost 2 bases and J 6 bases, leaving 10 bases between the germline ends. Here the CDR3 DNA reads TGTGCCTGGAGTCCCGGGAGGGATGGCTACACCTTC. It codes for CAWSPGRDGYTF.